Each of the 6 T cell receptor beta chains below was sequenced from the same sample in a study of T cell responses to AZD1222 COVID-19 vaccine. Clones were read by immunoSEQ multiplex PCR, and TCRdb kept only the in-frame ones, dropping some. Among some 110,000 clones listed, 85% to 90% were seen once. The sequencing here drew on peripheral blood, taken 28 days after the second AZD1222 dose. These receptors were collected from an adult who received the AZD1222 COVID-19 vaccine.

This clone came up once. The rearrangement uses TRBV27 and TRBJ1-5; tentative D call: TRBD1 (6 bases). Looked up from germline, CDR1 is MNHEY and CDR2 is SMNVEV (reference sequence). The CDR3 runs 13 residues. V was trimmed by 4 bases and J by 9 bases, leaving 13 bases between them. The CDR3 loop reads CASSSTGPGPQHF. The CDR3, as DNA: TGTGCCAGCAGTTCCACAGGGCCGGGGCCCCAGCATTTT.

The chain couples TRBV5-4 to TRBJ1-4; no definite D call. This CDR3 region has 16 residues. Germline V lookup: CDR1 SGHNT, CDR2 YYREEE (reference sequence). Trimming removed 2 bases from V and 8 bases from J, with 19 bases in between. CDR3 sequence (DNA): TGTGCCAGCAGCTTCCGGGAGCTAAGTTCTAGGGAAAAACTGTTTTTT. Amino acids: CASSFRELSSREKLFF.

The CDR3: CASSFQILPGRTNTGELFF. DNA of the CDR3: TGTGCCAGCAGCTTCCAGATCCTCCCTGGCAGGACCAACACCGGGGAGCTGTTTTTT. The gene calls are TRBV7-2 and TRBJ2-2, with D unclear. Germline V CDR1 and CDR2: SGHTA, FQGNSA. The CDR3 runs 19 residues. Trimming removed 3 bases at V and 2 bases at J, with 22 bases between.

This CDR3 is CASSKDRPRTDTQYF. The CDR3 nucleotides read TGTGCCAGTAGTAAGGACAGGCCTCGCACAGATACGCAGTATTTT. V and J are TRBV19 and TRBJ2-3; 7 bases map to TRBD1. Trimming cost V 4 bases and J 1 base; bases outside gene matches: 5. Germline lookup yields CDR1 LNHDA and CDR2 SQIVND (reference sequence). The CDR3 has 15 amino acids.

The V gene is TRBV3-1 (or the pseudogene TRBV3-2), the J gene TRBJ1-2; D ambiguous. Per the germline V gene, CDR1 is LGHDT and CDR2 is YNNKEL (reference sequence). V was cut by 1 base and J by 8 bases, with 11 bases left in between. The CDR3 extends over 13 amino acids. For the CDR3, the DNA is TGTGCCAGCAGCCAAGTACAGCGTTGGGGCTACACCTTC. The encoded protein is CASSQVQRWGYTF.

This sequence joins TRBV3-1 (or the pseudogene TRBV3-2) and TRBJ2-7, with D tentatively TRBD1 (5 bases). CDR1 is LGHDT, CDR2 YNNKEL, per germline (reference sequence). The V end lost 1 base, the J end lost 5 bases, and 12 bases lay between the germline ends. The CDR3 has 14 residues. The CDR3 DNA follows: TGTGCCAGCAGCCAAGGGTCAGGGTATAACGAGCAGTACTTC. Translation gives CASSQGSGYNEQYF.